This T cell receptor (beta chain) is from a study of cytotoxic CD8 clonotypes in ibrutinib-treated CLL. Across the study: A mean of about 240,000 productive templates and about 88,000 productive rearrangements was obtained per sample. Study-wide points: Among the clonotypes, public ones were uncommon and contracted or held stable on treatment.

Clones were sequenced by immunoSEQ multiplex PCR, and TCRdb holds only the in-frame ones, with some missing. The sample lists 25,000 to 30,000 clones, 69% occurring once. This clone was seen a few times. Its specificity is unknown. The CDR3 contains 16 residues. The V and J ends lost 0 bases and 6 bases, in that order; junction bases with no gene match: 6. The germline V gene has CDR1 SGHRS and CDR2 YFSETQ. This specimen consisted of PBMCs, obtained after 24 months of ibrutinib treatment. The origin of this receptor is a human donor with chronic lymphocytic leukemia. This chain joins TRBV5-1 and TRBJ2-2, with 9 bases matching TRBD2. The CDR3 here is CASSLGGSGGSGELFF. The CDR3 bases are TGCGCCAGCAGCTTGGGAGGTAGCGGGGGATCCGGGGAGCTGTTTTTT. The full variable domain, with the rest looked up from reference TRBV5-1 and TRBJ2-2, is KAGVTQTPRYLIKTRGQQVTLSCSPISGHRSVSWYQQTPGQGLQFLFEYFSETQRNKGNFPGRFSGRQFSNSRSEMNVSTLELGDSALYLCASSLGGSGGSGELFFGEGSRLTVL.